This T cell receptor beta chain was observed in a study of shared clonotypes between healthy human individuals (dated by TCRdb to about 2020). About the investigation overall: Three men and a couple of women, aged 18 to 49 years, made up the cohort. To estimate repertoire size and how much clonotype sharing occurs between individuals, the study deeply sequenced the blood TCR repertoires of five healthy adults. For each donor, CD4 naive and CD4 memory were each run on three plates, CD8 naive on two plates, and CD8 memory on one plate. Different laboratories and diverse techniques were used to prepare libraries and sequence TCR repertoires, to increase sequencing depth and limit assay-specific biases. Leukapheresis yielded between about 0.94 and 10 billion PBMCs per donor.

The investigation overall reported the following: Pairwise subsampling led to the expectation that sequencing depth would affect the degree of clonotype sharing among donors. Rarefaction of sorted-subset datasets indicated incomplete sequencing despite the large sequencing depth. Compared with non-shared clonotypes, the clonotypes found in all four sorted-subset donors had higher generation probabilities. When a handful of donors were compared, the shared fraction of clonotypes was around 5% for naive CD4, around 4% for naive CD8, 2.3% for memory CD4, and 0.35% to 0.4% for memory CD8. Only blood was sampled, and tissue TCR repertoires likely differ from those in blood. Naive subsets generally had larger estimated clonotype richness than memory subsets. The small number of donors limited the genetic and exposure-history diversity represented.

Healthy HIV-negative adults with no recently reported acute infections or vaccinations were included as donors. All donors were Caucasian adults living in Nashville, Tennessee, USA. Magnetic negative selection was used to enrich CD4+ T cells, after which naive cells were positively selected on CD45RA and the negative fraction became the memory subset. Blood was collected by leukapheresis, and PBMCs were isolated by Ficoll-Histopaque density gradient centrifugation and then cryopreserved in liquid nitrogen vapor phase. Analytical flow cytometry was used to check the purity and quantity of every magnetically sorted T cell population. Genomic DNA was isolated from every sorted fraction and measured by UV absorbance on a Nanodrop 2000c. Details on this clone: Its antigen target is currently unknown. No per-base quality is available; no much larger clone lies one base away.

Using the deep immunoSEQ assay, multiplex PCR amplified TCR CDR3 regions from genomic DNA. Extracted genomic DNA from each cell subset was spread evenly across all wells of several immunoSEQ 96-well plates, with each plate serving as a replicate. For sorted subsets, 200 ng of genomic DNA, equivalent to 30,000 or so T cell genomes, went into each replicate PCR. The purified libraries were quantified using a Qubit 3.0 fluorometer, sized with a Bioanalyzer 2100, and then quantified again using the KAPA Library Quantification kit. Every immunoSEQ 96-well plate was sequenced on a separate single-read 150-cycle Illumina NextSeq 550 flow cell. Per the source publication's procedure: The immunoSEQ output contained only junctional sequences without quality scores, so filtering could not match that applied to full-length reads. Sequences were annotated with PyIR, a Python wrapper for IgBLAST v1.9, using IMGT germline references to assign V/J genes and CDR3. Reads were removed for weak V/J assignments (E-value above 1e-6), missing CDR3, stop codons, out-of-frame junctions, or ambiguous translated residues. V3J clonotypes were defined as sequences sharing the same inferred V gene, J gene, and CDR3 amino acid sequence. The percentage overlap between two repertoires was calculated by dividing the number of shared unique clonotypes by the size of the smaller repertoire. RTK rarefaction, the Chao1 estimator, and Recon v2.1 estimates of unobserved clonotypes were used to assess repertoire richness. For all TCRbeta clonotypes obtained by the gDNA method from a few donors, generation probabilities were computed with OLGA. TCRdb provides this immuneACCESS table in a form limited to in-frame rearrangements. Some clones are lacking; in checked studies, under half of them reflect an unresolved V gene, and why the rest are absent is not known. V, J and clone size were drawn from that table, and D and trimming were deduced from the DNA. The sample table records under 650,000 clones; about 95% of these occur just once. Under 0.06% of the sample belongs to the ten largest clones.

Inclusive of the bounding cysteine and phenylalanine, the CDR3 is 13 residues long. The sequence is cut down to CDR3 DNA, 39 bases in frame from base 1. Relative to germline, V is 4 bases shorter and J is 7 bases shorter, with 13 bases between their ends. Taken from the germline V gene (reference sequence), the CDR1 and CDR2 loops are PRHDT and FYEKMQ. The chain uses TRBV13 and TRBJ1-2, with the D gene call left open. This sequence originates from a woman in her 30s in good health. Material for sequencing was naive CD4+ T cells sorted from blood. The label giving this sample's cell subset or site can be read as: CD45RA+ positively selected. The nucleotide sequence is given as TGTGCCAGCAGCTCCGGACGGTTAAGTGGCTACACCTTC. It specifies CASSSGRLSGYTF.